What follows are 14 T cell receptor beta chains derived from one specimen sequenced in a study of post-analysis software for immune sequencing data. Whole-study findings and limits: Elevated frequency relative to controls characterized several TRBV segments in patients, TRBV5-6, TRBV5-1 and TRBV20-1 among them.

cDNA libraries for TCR beta contained unique molecular identifiers. Each CDR3 protein is one row after TCRdb ran MiXCR on the PCR reads. The sample contains about 770,000 distinct CDR3 sequences, 46% of which appear only once. The antigens these receptors bind are not known. The source material was blood. The receptors here all came from a girl under 18 with multiple sclerosis.

In regard to this clonotype: One end of the junction does not line up with germline, which may come from a read error. The chain has TRBV5-1 and TRBJ2-1, with no clear D. The end of the DNA fits TRBJ2-7 better, so the J call may be wrong. The CDR3 runs to 13 residues. Germline V gene sequence: CDR1 SGHRS, CDR2 YFSETQ. The CDR3 DNA reads TGCGCCAGCGGCTTGGGATCTTACAATGAGCAGTACTTC. Translating gives CASGLGSYNEQYF.

This chain connects TRBV20-1 to TRBJ2-4; no clear D gene. The DNA end lines up better with TRBJ2-7; the J call may be wrong. Germline loops: CDR1 DFQATT, CDR2 SNEGSKA (reference sequence). The CDR3 is 11 residues long. DNA for the CDR3: TGCAGTGCTGCGGTCATCCCCGAGCAGTACTTC. Translation gives CSAAVIPEQYF.

This clonotype was observed a few times. The chain joins TRBV5-4 to TRBJ2-7; perhaps TRBD2 as D (5 bases). V gave up 2 bases and J gave up 5 bases, with 17 bases separating them. CDR3 length equals 15 residues. Germline CDR1 SGHNT, CDR2 YYREEE (reference sequence). CDR3 loop: CASSLRRETVNEQYF. The CDR3 DNA reads TGTGCCAGCAGCTTACGCCGGGAAACTGTAAACGAGCAGTACTTC.

This clonotype has just a few counts. The chain recombines TRBV6-5 with TRBJ2-7; 8 bases match TRBD2. J gave up 3 bases and V 6 bases, and 7 bases lay outside the gene matches. CDR1 MNHEY and CDR2 SVGAGI come from the germline V gene. The CDR3 is 14 residues long. The CDR3 reads CASRPLAGSYEQYF. Written as DNA, the CDR3 is TGTGCCAGCAGACCCTTAGCGGGGAGCTACGAGCAGTACTTC.

The chain combines TRBV20-1 with TRBJ2-1, with 10 bases matching TRBD1. CDR1 and CDR2 (germline): DFQATT, SNEGSKA (reference sequence). The CDR3 is 18 amino acids. With V trimmed by 0 bases and J by 4 bases, 12 bases remained unmatched. The CDR3: CSARDHWTGGIGYNEQFF. The CDR3 nucleotides are TGCAGTGCTAGAGATCATTGGACAGGGGGAATAGGGTACAATGAGCAGTTCTTC.

This chain connects TRBV6-2 or TRBV6-3 to TRBJ2-7; 10 nucleotides match TRBD2. Germline V lookup: CDR1 MNHEY, CDR2 SVGEGT. The CDR3 spans 13 residues. V shed 0 bases and J 7 bases; nucleotides not matched to a gene: 0. DNA for the CDR3: TGTGCCAGCAGTTACTCACTAGCGGGGGAGCAGTACTTC. Amino acid sequence: CASSYSLAGEQYF.

The V call is TRBV29-1, the J call TRBJ2-1; TRBD1 matches at 10 bases. V lost 6 bases and J lost 5; bases outside the gene matches: 10. The CDR3 runs 15 residues. Germline V CDR1 and CDR2: SQVTM, ANQGSEA. CDR3 sequence: CSVDSGTGVNNEQFF. The CDR3 bases are TGCAGCGTGGATTCCGGGACAGGGGTGAACAATGAGCAGTTCTTC.

The chain uses TRBV7-9 and TRBJ2-7; D call uncertain. The CDR3 spans 14 residues. Germline loops: CDR1 SEHNR, CDR2 FQNEAQ (reference sequence). Deletions cut 8 bases from V and 0 bases from J, with 14 bases between. The CDR3 is CASQAPSTSYEQYF. The CDR3 nucleotides read TGTGCCAGCCAGGCCCCCTCCACCTCCTACGAGCAGTACTTC.

The gene calls are TRBV29-1 and TRBJ2-1; perhaps TRBD2 as D (5 bases). Germline V gives CDR1 SQVTM, CDR2 ANQGSEA. There are 12 residues in the CDR3. Trimming stripped 7 bases from V and 4 bases from J, with 11 bases between. CDR3: CSAEVLYNEQFF. The CDR3 DNA sequence: TGCAGCGCGGAGGTCTTATACAATGAGCAGTTCTTC.

Ten or more counts support this clonotype. As DNA, the CDR3 is TGCAGCGGCCGTCAAGAGACCCAGTACTTC. It yields the protein CSGRQETQYF. This sequence joins TRBV29-1 and TRBJ2-5; D gene ambiguous. The ends were cut back, 7 bases at V and 2 bases at J, with 5 bases in the middle. CDR1 is SQVTM, CDR2 ANQGSEA, per germline. The CDR3 is made up of 10 amino acids.

This clonotype appeared a few times. The chain couples TRBV24-1 to TRBJ2-5; the D gene could be TRBD1 or TRBD2 (5 bases each). CDR1 and CDR2 (germline): KGHDR, SFDVKD. V gave up 6 bases and J gave up 0 bases, with 13 bases separating them. The CDR3 length is 15 residues. For the CDR3, the DNA is TGTGCCACCAGTTCTGCCGGGACCTACCAAGAGACCCAGTACTTC. Translated, it gives CATSSAGTYQETQYF.

V gene TRBV12-3 or TRBV12-4 combines with J gene TRBJ2-1; tentatively, D is TRBD2 (5 bases). V shed 6 bases and J shed 2 bases, with 17 bases lying between them. This CDR3 contains 16 residues. Written as DNA, the CDR3 is TGTGCCAGCAGCCCTCTAGCTGTAAAAACCTACAATGAGCAGTTCTTC. Encoded protein: CASSPLAVKTYNEQFF.

This chain links TRBV5-1 with TRBJ2-1; TRBD2 agrees at 7 bases. The length of the CDR3 is 14 residues. V dropped 5 bases and J dropped 7; count of bases not matched to a gene: 9. Per germline, CDR1 SGHRS and CDR2 YFSETQ. DNA for the CDR3: TGCGCCAGCAGACCAGGACTAGTTCGTAATGAGCAGTTCTTC. Translating gives CASRPGLVRNEQFF.

The J gene is TRBJ2-7, the V gene TRBV29-1; 7 bases match TRBD2. Germline CDR1 is SQVTM and CDR2 is ANQGSEA. The CDR3 is made up of 16 amino acids. J was trimmed by 4 bases and V by 4 bases; bases with no gene match: 16. CDR3 sequence: CSVVFARSLGGYEQYF. CDR3 coding DNA: TGCAGCGTTGTCTTCGCCCGGTCCTTGGGAGGGTACGAGCAGTACTTC.